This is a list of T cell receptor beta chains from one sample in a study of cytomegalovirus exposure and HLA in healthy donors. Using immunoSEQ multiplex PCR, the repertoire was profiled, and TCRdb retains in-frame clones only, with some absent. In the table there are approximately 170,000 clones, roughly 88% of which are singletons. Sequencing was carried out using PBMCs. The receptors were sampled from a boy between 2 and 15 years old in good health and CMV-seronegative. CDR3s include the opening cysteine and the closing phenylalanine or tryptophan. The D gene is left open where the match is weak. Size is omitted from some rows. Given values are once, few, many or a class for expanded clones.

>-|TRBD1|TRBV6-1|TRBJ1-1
CASRKYRDRGYEAFF
TGTGCCAGCAGAAAGTACCGGGACAGGGGCTATGAAGCTTTCTTT
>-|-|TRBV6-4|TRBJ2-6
CASSEGRSGANVLTF
TGTGCCAGCAGTGAAGGGAGGTCTGGGGCCAACGTCCTGACTTTC
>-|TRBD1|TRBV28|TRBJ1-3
CASSWDRNSGDTIYF
TGTGCCAGCAGTTGGGACAGGAACTCTGGAGACACCATATATTTT
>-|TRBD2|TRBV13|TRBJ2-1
CASSGGTTSGSNEQFF
TGTGCCAGCAGCGGGGGTACGACTAGCGGGAGCAATGAGCAGTTCTTC
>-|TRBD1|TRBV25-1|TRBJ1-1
CASSEYPLIGTGNTEAFF
TGTGCCAGCAGTGAATATCCACTCATCGGGACAGGGAACACTGAAGCTTTCTTT
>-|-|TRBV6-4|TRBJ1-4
CASPCPVLPANEKLFF
TGTGCCAGCCCTTGTCCTGTGCTCCCCGCGAATGAAAAACTGTTTTTT
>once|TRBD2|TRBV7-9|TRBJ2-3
CASSPPSGASGRSRTQYF
TGTGCCAGCAGCCCCCCCTCCGGGGCTAGCGGGAGAAGTAGGACGCAGTATTTT
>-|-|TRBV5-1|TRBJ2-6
CASKPSGANVLTF
TGCGCCAGCAAACCCAGTGGGGCCAACGTCCTGACTTTC
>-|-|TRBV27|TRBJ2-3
CASSLGGGRTDTQYF
TGTGCCAGCAGTTTAGGTGGCGGCCGCACAGATACGCAGTATTTT
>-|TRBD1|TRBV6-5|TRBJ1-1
CASREQGALNTEAFF
TGTGCCAGCAGAGAACAGGGGGCCTTAAACACTGAAGCTTTCTTT
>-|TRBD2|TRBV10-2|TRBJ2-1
CATKVATSGYNEQFF
TGCGCCACGAAGGTAGCGACTAGCGGCTACAATGAGCAGTTCTTC
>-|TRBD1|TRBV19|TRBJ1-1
CASSPGTGGAGRTEAFF
TGTGCCAGTAGTCCTGGGACAGGGGGCGCGGGTCGGACTGAAGCTTTCTTT
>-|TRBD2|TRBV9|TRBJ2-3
CASTSGGTDTQYF
TGTGCCAGCACAAGCGGGGGCACAGATACGCAGTATTTT
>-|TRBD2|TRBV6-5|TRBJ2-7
CASSRSGRPSYEQYF
TGTGCCAGCAGTCGTAGCGGGAGACCCTCCTACGAGCAGTACTTC
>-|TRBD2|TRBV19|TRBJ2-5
CASSGGSRQETQYF
TGTGCCAGTAGTGGCGGGAGCCGGCAAGAGACCCAGTACTTC
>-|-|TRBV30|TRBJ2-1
CAWSIGGPSYNEQFF
TGTGCCTGGAGTATCGGCGGCCCCTCCTACAATGAGCAGTTCTTC
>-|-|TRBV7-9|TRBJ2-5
CASSFSGTTKGETQYF
TGTGCCAGCAGCTTCAGTGGGACAACCAAGGGAGAGACCCAGTACTTC
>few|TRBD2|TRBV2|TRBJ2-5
CASSGIAGGQETQYF
TGTGCCAGCAGTGGTATAGCGGGGGGGCAAGAGACCCAGTACTTC
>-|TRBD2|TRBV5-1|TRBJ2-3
CASALAGGDTQYF
TGCGCCAGTGCCCTAGCGGGAGGAGATACGCAGTATTTT
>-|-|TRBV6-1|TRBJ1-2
CATNGGGDYGYTF
TGTGCCACCAATGGGGGAGGGGACTATGGCTACACCTTC
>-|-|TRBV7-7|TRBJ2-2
CASSLEGGINTGELFF
TGTGCCAGCAGCTTAGAAGGGGGAATAAACACCGGGGAGCTGTTTTTT
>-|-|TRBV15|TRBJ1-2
CATSEGLTDIYGYTF
TGTGCCACCAGCGAAGGATTGACAGACATCTATGGCTACACCTTC
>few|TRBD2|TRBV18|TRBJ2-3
CASSPLSGGTDTQYF
TGTGCCAGCTCACCACTTAGCGGGGGGACAGATACGCAGTATTTT
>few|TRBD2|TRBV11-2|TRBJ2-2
CASSSPGGQDTGELFF
TGTGCCAGCAGTTCCCCGGGGGGGCAGGACACCGGGGAGCTGTTTTTT
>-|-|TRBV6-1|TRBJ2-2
CASSAGGLMVGELFF
TGTGCCAGCAGTGCTGGGGGCCTTATGGTCGGGGAGCTGTTTTTT
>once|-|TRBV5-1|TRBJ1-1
CASSLVGAWDTEAFF
TGCGCCAGCAGCTTGGTAGGGGCTTGGGACACTGAAGCTTTCTTT
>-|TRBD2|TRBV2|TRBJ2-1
CASSRTSANEQFF
TGTGCCAGCAGTAGGACTAGCGCCAATGAGCAGTTCTTC
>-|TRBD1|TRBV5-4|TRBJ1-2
CASSLGQGAGYTF
TGTGCCAGCAGCCTAGGACAGGGGGCGGGCTACACCTTC
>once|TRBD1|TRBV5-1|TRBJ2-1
CASSPFGTGNEQFF
TGCGCCAGCAGCCCCTTCGGGACAGGGAATGAGCAGTTCTTC
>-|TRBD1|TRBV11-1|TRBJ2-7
CASSLDRAEQYF
TGTGCCAGCAGCCTGGACAGGGCCGAGCAGTACTTC
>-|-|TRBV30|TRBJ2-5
CAWSHRSTQETQYF
TGTGCCTGGAGCCACCGGTCTACTCAAGAGACCCAGTACTTC
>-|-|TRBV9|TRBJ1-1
CASSFTDSLTEAFF
TGTGCCAGCAGCTTTACCGACTCGTTAACTGAAGCTTTCTTT
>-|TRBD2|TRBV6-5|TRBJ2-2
CASSLGLAGATGELFF
TGTGCCAGCAGTTTAGGACTAGCGGGGGCCACCGGGGAGCTGTTTTTT
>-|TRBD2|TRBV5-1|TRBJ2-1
CASSRNLAGGSYEQFF
TGCGCCAGCAGCCGGAACCTAGCGGGAGGGTCTTACGAGCAGTTCTTC
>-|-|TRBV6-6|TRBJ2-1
CASSYWANGFDEQFF
TGTGCCAGCAGTTACTGGGCTAATGGGTTTGATGAGCAGTTCTTC
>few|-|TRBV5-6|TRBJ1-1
CASSRPGWRGNEAFF
TGTGCCAGCAGCCGACCGGGGTGGAGGGGTAATGAAGCTTTCTTT
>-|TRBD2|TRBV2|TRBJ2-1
CASSEISGGKGQFF
TGTGCCAGCAGTGAAATCTCGGGGGGGAAAGGGCAGTTCTTC
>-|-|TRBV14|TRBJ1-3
CASIVDSSSGNTIYF
TGTGCCAGCATCGTGGACAGTAGCTCTGGAAACACCATATATTTT
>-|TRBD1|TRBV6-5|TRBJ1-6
CASRGTGYNSPLHF
TGTGCCAGCAGGGGGACAGGTTATAATTCACCCCTCCACTTT
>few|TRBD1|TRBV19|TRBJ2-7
CASSIGTGDYEQYF
TGTGCCAGTAGTATAGGGACAGGGGACTACGAGCAGTACTTC
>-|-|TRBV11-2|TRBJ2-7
CASSQGLSYEQYF
TGTGCCAGCAGCCAGGGCCTCTCCTACGAGCAGTACTTC
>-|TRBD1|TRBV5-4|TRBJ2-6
CASNQGQVRSGANVLTF
TGTGCCAGCAATCAGGGACAGGTTCGCTCTGGGGCCAACGTCCTGACTTTC
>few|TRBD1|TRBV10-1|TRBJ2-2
CASSEHRGHTGELFF
TGCGCCAGCAGTGAACACAGGGGGCACACCGGGGAGCTGTTTTTT
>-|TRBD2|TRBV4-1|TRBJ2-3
CASSQASGSLITDTQYF
TGCGCCAGCAGCCAGGCTAGCGGGAGTTTGATCACAGATACGCAGTATTTT
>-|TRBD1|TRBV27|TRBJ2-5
CASSSSPGTGTQYF
TGTGCCAGCAGTTCAAGTCCCGGGACAGGTACTCAGTACTTC
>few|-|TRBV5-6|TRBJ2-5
CASSRTISYQETQYF
TGTGCCAGCAGCCGGACAATCTCGTACCAAGAGACCCAGTACTTC